Below are 15 T cell receptor beta chains sequenced from a single sample in a study of blood T cell dynamics during melanoma immunotherapy. Time point meaning: pre-treatment baseline. Clones were read by immunoSEQ multiplex PCR, and TCRdb kept only the in-frame ones, dropping some. The data show more than 3,500 clones, with more than 95% seen just once and roughly 1.5% held by the top ten. Sequences were derived from effector memory CD8+ T cells from blood, sampled from a patient treated with checkpoint blockade. These receptors all come from a human donor with melanoma.

The V and J genes are TRBV28 and TRBJ2-7; D gene uncertain. Germline assignment: CDR1 MDHEN and CDR2 SYDVKM. The CDR3 totals 14 residues. Trimming took off 6 bases at V and 5 bases at J, with 17 bases between the two ends. The CDR3 region is CASSLPGARDEQYF. CDR3 DNA: TGTGCCAGCAGCCTCCCCGGCGCAAGGGACGAGCAGTACTTC. Using reference TRBV28 and TRBJ2-7 for the parts outside the CDR3, the full variable domain is DVKVTQSSRYLVKRTGEKVFLECVQDMDHENMFWYRQDPGLGLRLIYFSYDVKMKEKGDIPEGYSVSREKKERFSLILESASTNQTSMYLCASSLPGARDEQYFGPGTRLTVT.

The chain joins TRBV7-9 to TRBJ1-1, with D hard to call. This CDR3 comprises 13 residues. The V end lost 1 base, the J end lost 1 base, and 4 bases lay between the germline ends. Per the germline V gene, CDR1 is SEHNR and CDR2 is FQNEAQ (reference sequence). CDR3 coding DNA: TGTGCCAGCAGCTTAGAACAGAACACTGAAGCTTTCTTT. Translating it yields CASSLEQNTEAFF. Looking up the rest from reference TRBV7-9 and TRBJ1-1 gives the full variable domain: DTGVSQNPRHKITKRGQNVTFRCDPISEHNRLYWYRQTLGQGPEFLTYFQNEAQLEKSRLLSDRFSAERPKGSFSTLEIQRTEQGDSAMYLCASSLEQNTEAFFGQGTRLTVV.

This clone was picked up one time. The chain recombines TRBV6-1 with TRBJ1-5; no clear D gene. This CDR3 has 14 residues. From germline, CDR1 is MNHNS and CDR2 SASEGT. Trimming cost V 2 bases and J 0 bases, with 5 bases left between them. DNA of the CDR3: TGTGCCAGCAGTGAATCAGTTAGCAATCAGCCCCAGCATTTT. Translating gives CASSESVSNQPQHF.

This chain links TRBV7-2 with TRBJ2-5, with 12 bases that match TRBD2. The J call may be incorrect, as the DNA end agrees better with TRBJ2-7. The germline V gene encodes CDR1 SGHTA and CDR2 FQGNSA. CDR3 length: 16 residues. CDR3 sequence: CASSFTRLAGAYEQYF. The CDR3, as DNA: TGTGCCAGCAGCTTTACGCGACTAGCGGGAGCTTACGAGCAGTACTTC.

The gene calls are TRBV5-6 and TRBJ2-1; 7 bases map to TRBD2. Trimming cost V 2 bases and J 7 bases; bases outside gene matches: 6. The CDR3 runs to 14 residues. CDR1 and CDR2 from the germline V gene are SGHDT and YYEEEE. The DNA of the CDR3 is TGTGCCAGCAGCTTCGCGACTAGCAATAATGAGCAGTTCTTC. It translates to CASSFATSNNEQFF.

This chain uses TRBV10-1 with TRBJ2-2, with TRBD2 matching over 8 bases. CDR1 and CDR2 (germline): WNHNN, SYGVQD (reference sequence). CDR3 length equals 14 residues. J lost 5 bases, V lost 4 bases, and 3 bases had no gene match. The CDR3 bases are TGCGCCAGCAGTGCACTAGCGGAGACCGGGGAGCTGTTTTTT. It specifies CASSALAETGELFF.

The genes are TRBV2 and TRBJ1-5; no clear D gene. The CDR3 loop spans 12 amino acids. Trimming removed 3 bases at V and 2 bases at J, with 2 bases between. Germline V gene sequence: CDR1 SNHLY, CDR2 FYNNEI. CDR3 DNA: TGTGCCAGCAGTGATGGCAATCAGCCCCAGCATTTT. Translating gives CASSDGNQPQHF.

This clone was detected once. The genes are TRBV19 and TRBJ1-1, with TRBD1 identical over 7 bases. Germline trimming cut 3 bases from V and 0 bases from J; bases unmatched to any gene: 4. The CDR3 is 15 amino acids. Germline V gene data show CDR1 as LNHDA and CDR2 as SQIVND (reference sequence). The CDR3 nucleotides are TGTGCCAGTAGTATGGGACAGCTTATGAACACTGAAGCTTTCTTT. This sequence encodes CASSMGQLMNTEAFF.

The rearrangement joins TRBV7-9 to TRBJ2-7; perhaps TRBD1 as D (5 bases). The CDR3 is made up of 14 amino acids. Germline CDR1 is SEHNR and CDR2 is FQNEAQ (reference sequence). V was trimmed by 0 bases and J by 1 base, leaving 7 bases between them. CDR3 coding DNA: TGTGCCAGCAGCTTAGCGGACAAATCCTACGAGCAGTACTTC. Translating gives CASSLADKSYEQYF.

The rearrangement links TRBV28 to TRBJ2-7; D assignment may be TRBD1 or TRBD2 (5 bases each). V dropped 0 bases and J dropped 4 bases, with 13 bases sitting between them. CDR3 length: 15 amino acids. Looked up from germline, CDR1 is MDHEN and CDR2 is SYDVKM. The CDR3 DNA reads TGTGCCAGCAGTTTATGGGGACGGAACATTTACGAGCAGTACTTC. As protein: CASSLWGRNIYEQYF.

The rearrangement uses TRBV5-8 and TRBJ1-1; D remains unclear. CDR1 SGHTS and CDR2 YDEGEE come from the germline V gene. V shed 0 bases and J shed 1 base, with 7 bases lying between them. The CDR3 has 14 amino acids. CDR3 amino acids: CASSLARQNTEAFF. The DNA for the CDR3 is TGTGCCAGCAGCTTGGCACGTCAGAACACTGAAGCTTTCTTT.

The V gene is TRBV15, the J gene TRBJ2-7, with a tentative D call TRBD1 (5 bases). Per germline, CDR1 LNHNV and CDR2 YYDKDF (reference sequence). The CDR3 sequence is 18 residues long. V gave up 0 bases and J gave up 4 bases, with 22 bases separating them. CDR3: CATSRDLSALPRQYEQYF. The CDR3 region has the DNA TGTGCCACCAGCAGAGATCTTTCGGCATTACCACGACAGTACGAGCAGTACTTC.

The V and J genes are TRBV11-3 and TRBJ2-1, with 10 bases matching TRBD2. J lost 3 bases, V lost 5 bases, and 4 bases had no gene match. Germline V lookup: CDR1 SGHNT, CDR2 YENEEA. The CDR3 loop spans 15 amino acids. Here the CDR3 reads CASSELAGGYNEQFF. The CDR3 bases are TGTGCCAGCAGCGAATTAGCGGGAGGCTACAATGAGCAGTTCTTC.

This chain uses TRBV11-2 with TRBJ2-2, with D unresolved. The germline V gene has CDR1 SGHAT and CDR2 FQNNGV. This CDR3 is built from 16 residues. The V end lost 3 bases, the J end lost 0 bases, and 11 bases lay between the germline ends. The CDR3 spells CASSLDLFANTGELFF. DNA of the CDR3: TGTGCCAGCAGCTTGGATCTGTTCGCGAACACCGGGGAGCTGTTTTTT.

The chain recombines TRBV2 with TRBJ2-1; D is possibly TRBD2 (6 bases). This CDR3 spans 15 amino acids. The V end lost 1 base, the J end lost 3 bases, and 10 bases lay between the germline ends. Germline CDR1 SNHLY, CDR2 FYNNEI. As DNA, the CDR3 is TGTGCCAGCAGTGAAGGGACTAACTTCTACAATGAGCAGTTCTTC. Translation gives CASSEGTNFYNEQFF.